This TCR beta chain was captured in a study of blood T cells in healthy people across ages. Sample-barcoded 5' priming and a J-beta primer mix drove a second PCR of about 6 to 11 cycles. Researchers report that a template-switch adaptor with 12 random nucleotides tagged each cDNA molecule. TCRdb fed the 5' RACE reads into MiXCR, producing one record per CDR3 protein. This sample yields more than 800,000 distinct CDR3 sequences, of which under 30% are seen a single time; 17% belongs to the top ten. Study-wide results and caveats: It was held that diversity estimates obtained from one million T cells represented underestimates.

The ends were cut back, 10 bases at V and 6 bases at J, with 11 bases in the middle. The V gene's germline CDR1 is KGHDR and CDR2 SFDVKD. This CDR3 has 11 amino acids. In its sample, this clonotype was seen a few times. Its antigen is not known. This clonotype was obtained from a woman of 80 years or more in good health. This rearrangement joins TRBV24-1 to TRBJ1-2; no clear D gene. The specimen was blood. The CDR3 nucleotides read TGTGCCACATCTGCCGGGGATGGCTACACCTTC. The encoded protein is CATSAGDGYTF.